A single sample gave rise to the 17 T cell receptor beta chains below, sequenced in a study of T cell repertoires in cytomegalovirus infection. A single record per CDR3 protein comes from TCRdb applying MiXCR to the reads. The sample has just over 150,000 distinct CDR3 sequences, around 22% seen once; the top ten hold approximately 10%. Input material: PBMCs. The source is a human donor in good health (CMV status not recorded). Some clones in this sample may be carry-over from other donors' samples.

This clonotype was recorded many times. The rearrangement uses TRBV7-2 and TRBJ2-3; perhaps TRBD1 as D (6 bases). The CDR3 contains 15 residues. Germline CDR1 is SGHTA and CDR2 is FQGNSA. The V end was cut by 5 bases, the J end by 4 bases, with 16 bases between. The CDR3 nucleotides are TGTGCCAGCAGCCAAGAGCCAGGGGCCGCAGATACGCAGTATTTT. This gives the protein CASSQEPGAADTQYF.

In its sample, this clonotype was seen a few times. The chain has TRBV6-4 and TRBJ2-1; 13 bases are shared with TRBD2. Germline trimming cut 4 bases from V and 5 bases from J; bases unmatched to any gene: 2. CDR1 and CDR2 (germline): MRHNA, SNTAGT. The CDR3 has 15 residues. The CDR3 protein is CASSVTSGRNNEQFF. Written as DNA, the CDR3 is TGTGCCAGCAGTGTGACTAGCGGGAGGAACAATGAGCAGTTCTTC.

V gene TRBV27 combines with J gene TRBJ2-1, with a possible D match to TRBD2 (6 bases). The CDR3 consists of 13 residues. Trimming took 4 bases from V and 6 from J, leaving 10 bases between them. Germline V gives CDR1 MNHEY, CDR2 SMNVEV (reference sequence). The CDR3 loop is CASSWGVRNEQFF. The CDR3 nucleotides are TGTGCCAGCAGTTGGGGGGTCCGCAATGAGCAGTTCTTC.

This clonotype was found many times. This chain connects TRBV12-3 or TRBV12-4 to TRBJ1-4; possible D gene TRBD1, 5 bases. The germline V and J ends were trimmed by 3 bases and 3 bases, with 14 bases remaining between them. The CDR3 totals 16 residues. CDR3 in DNA: TGTGCCAGCAGTTTGACGGCAGGGAGGGCTAATGAAAAACTGTTTTTT. This translates into CASSLTAGRANEKLFF.

This clonotype occurred a few times. This chain uses TRBV7-6 with TRBJ2-5; no firm D call. CDR1 and CDR2 (germline): SGHVS, FNYEAQ. The CDR3 contains 14 residues. Trimming left V 6 bases short and J 0 bases short, with 11 bases between. Here the CDR3 reads CASSPGSYQETQYF. For the CDR3, the DNA is TGTGCCAGCAGTCCCGGATCGTACCAAGAGACCCAGTACTTC.

Remarks on this clonotype: This may stem from a read error, because a much larger clone lies one nucleotide away. The rearrangement joins TRBV28 to TRBJ2-1; D may match TRBD1 or TRBD2 (5 bases each). The germline V and J ends were trimmed by 7 bases and 4 bases, with 14 bases remaining between them. Germline V CDR1 and CDR2: MDHEN, SYDVKM. This CDR3 is built from 14 residues. CDR3 nucleotide sequence: TGTGCCAGCAAGGCACTCGGGGCGTACAATGAGCAGTTCTTC. Its protein is CASKALGAYNEQFF.

With respect to this clonotype: The junction does not match germline at one end; this may be a read error. V gene TRBV19 combines with J gene TRBJ1-1; weak D call: TRBD1 (6 bases). Per germline, CDR1 LNHDA and CDR2 SQIVND (reference sequence). This CDR3 region has 15 residues. CDR3 loop: CDSTPRGAKNTEAFF. The CDR3, as DNA: TGTGACAGTACCCCGCGGGGGGCGAAAAACACTGAAGCTTTCTTT.

There are many counts of this clonotype. The CDR3 spells CASSLASTVNQPQHF. CDR3 sequence (DNA): TGTGCCAGCAGCTTAGCTTCGACAGTGAATCAGCCCCAGCATTTT. The gene calls are TRBV7-4 and TRBJ1-5; tentatively, D is TRBD1 (5 bases). The CDR3 is made up of 15 amino acids. CDR1 and CDR2 (germline): SGHVT, SQSDAQ. The V and J ends lost 0 bases and 4 bases respectively, with 10 bases between them. Based on the CDR3 plus reference TRBV7-4 and TRBJ1-5, the full variable domain is GAGVSQSPRYKVAKRGRDVALRCDSISGHVTLYWYRQTLGQGSEVLTYSQSDAQRDKSGRPSGRFSAERPERSVSTLKIQRTEQGDSAVYLCASSLASTVNQPQHFGDGTRLSIL.

V and J are TRBV19 and TRBJ2-2, with TRBD2 as a possible D gene (6 bases). From germline, CDR1 is LNHDA and CDR2 SQIVND (reference sequence). The CDR3 is 15 amino acids. V was clipped by 5 bases and J by 3 bases, with 13 bases between them. Here the CDR3 reads CASSFPREDTGELFF. In DNA form, the CDR3 reads TGTGCCAGTAGTTTTCCCAGGGAGGACACCGGGGAGCTGTTTTTT.

V gene TRBV4-1 combines with J gene TRBJ2-3, with 8 bases aligning to TRBD2. CDR1 MGHRA and CDR2 YSYEKL come from the germline V gene. The ends lost 5 bases at V and 3 bases at J; junction bases unmatched: 7. The CDR3 spans 15 residues. CDR3 coding DNA: TGCGCCAGCAGCGAGGCGGGAGGAGAGACAGATACGCAGTATTTT. Translation: CASSEAGGETDTQYF.

This clonotype was counted at least ten times. In DNA, the CDR3 is TGTGCCAGCAGCATTACGCCCCAAACTAGCGGGAGGGCCCGTGAGCAGTTCTTC. This codes for CASSITPQTSGRAREQFF. This sequence joins TRBV7-8 and TRBJ2-1; 13 nucleotides match TRBD2. CDR1 SGHVS and CDR2 FQNEAQ come from the germline V gene. Trimming removed 5 bases from V and 9 bases from J; junction bases left unmatched: 16. The CDR3 loop spans 18 amino acids.

Only one count was recorded for this clonotype. The V and J genes are TRBV4-2 and TRBJ2-7; a weak D match, TRBD1 (6 bases). The germline gives CDR1 LGHNA, CDR2 YNFKEQ. The length of the CDR3 is 17 residues. V lost 1 base and J lost 2, with 18 bases in between. CDR3 amino acids: CASSQVDKRDTAYEQYF. CDR3 coding DNA: TGTGCCAGCAGCCAAGTCGATAAACGGGACACAGCCTACGAGCAGTACTTC.

This clonotype showed up many times. As DNA, the CDR3 is TGTGCCAGCAGCCCCGGGACTAGGACCTACGAGCAGTACTTC. Protein: CASSPGTRTYEQYF. The chain has TRBV6-6 and TRBJ2-7, with TRBD2 matching 8 bases. The CDR3 totals 14 residues. V was pared by 6 bases and J by 2 bases, with 6 bases of the junction left unmatched. Germline CDR1 MNHNY, CDR2 SVGAGI (reference sequence).

The V call is TRBV15, the J call TRBJ2-3; unclear D gene. This CDR3 spans 17 amino acids. Between the trimmed V and J ends, which lost 0 bases and 3 bases, there was a span of 16 bases. Per germline, CDR1 LNHNV and CDR2 YYDKDF (reference sequence). CDR3 DNA: TGTGCCACCAGCAGAGATTTGGGGATGGGCCTTACAGATACGCAGTATTTT. Its protein is CATSRDLGMGLTDTQYF.

This clonotype has just a few counts. The chain combines TRBV6-2 or TRBV6-3 with TRBJ2-3, with 9 bases aligning to TRBD2. With 4 bases clipped from V and 2 bases from J, the junction kept 4 bases outside the gene matches. Germline V gene data show CDR1 as MNHEY and CDR2 as SVGEGT. This CDR3 contains 15 residues. CDR3 DNA sequence: TGTGCCAGCAGTTGGGCTAGCGGGGACACAGATACGCAGTATTTT. Its protein product is CASSWASGDTDTQYF.

This clonotype was picked up a small number of times. The genes are TRBV20-1 and TRBJ1-4, with D perhaps TRBD1 (5 bases). CDR3 length: 14 amino acids. Trimming left V 1 base short and J 4 bases short, with 10 bases between. Germline assignment: CDR1 DFQATT and CDR2 SNEGSKA (reference sequence). CDR3 DNA sequence: TGCAGTGCTAGAGGCGGGGCGGGTAATGAAAAACTGTTTTTT. This gives the protein CSARGGAGNEKLFF.

This clonotype has only one observation. This chain uses TRBV20-1 with TRBJ2-7, with 9 bases that match TRBD2. The germline V gene has CDR1 DFQATT and CDR2 SNEGSKA (reference sequence). The V segment lost 0 bases and the J segment 2 bases; nucleotides outside the gene matches: 14. There are 18 residues in the CDR3. Here the CDR3 reads CSARDRRLAGVRAYEQYF. CDR3 DNA: TGCAGTGCTAGAGATCGGAGGTTAGCGGGAGTTAGAGCCTACGAGCAGTACTTC.